The T cell receptor (beta chain) under discussion was sequenced for a study of hypomethylating agent response in myelodysplastic syndrome. Sequencing used immunoSEQ multiplex PCR; TCRdb keeps in-frame clones, though not all of them. The sample has roughly 9,300 clones; more than 80% are singletons. Germline V gene lookup returns CDR1 LNHDA and CDR2 SQIVND (reference sequence). J was trimmed by 1 base and V by 8 bases; bases with no gene match: 22. The CDR3 is 19 residues long. The source of this sequence is a human donor with myelodysplastic syndrome. The source material was bone marrow, sampled before or after starting hypomethylating agent treatment for myelodysplastic syndrome (not recorded which). The rearrangement joins TRBV19 to TRBJ1-1; 7 bases fit TRBD1. The CDR3 loop reads CASSPLGSRGFSANTEAFF. The CDR3 coding sequence is TGTGCCAGTTCCCCTCTTGGTTCCAGGGGGTTTTCCGCGAACACTGAAGCTTTCTTT.